The 30 T cell receptor beta chains given below trace back to one sample, sequenced in a study of spatial heterogeneity in lung cancer. TCRdb reprocessed the 5' RACE reads via MiXCR and lists one record per CDR3 protein. Among more than 20,000 distinct CDR3 sequences listed, 4.6% were seen once. Described time point: sample taken at primary tumor resection. The sample consisted of PBMCs, taken at surgery. The receptors originated from a male donor with early-stage non-small cell lung cancer.

V and J are TRBV7-9 and TRBJ2-3; a possible D gene is TRBD2 (7 bases). Germline CDR1 reads SEHNR; CDR2 reads FQNEAQ (reference sequence). Trimming cost V 0 bases and J 6 bases, with 13 bases left between them. CDR3 length equals 15 residues. The CDR3 bases are TGTGCCAGCAGCTTAGCGGCGGGGGCAGGGGATACGCAGTATTTT. Encoded protein: CASSLAAGAGDTQYF. The entire variable domain, with the rest obtained from reference TRBV7-9 and TRBJ2-3, is as follows: DTGVSQNPRHKITKRGQNVTFRCDPISEHNRLYWYRQTLGQGPEFLTYFQNEAQLEKSRLLSDRFSAERPKGSFSTLEIQRTEQGDSAMYLCASSLAAGAGDTQYFGPGTRLTVL.

This clonotype was observed at least ten times. The rearrangement joins TRBV28 to TRBJ1-1; D gene uncertain. The CDR3 is 14 amino acids. Germline-derived CDR1 and CDR2 are MDHEN and SYDVKM. Between the trimmed V and J ends, which lost 3 bases and 4 bases, there was a span of 12 bases. The CDR3 nucleotides read TGTGCCAGCAGTTTTCGGGGTCGGGCCACTGAAGCTTTCTTT. Protein: CASSFRGRATEAFF.

The table lists this clonotype with many counts. The chain has TRBV11-2 and TRBJ2-5; D ambiguous. This CDR3 has 14 amino acids. V dropped 3 bases and J dropped 5 bases, with 13 bases sitting between them. CDR1 and CDR2 from the germline V gene are SGHAT and FQNNGV. Here the CDR3 DNA reads TGTGCCAGCAGCTTCATGGTCTCAACGGAGACCCAGTACTTC. Translated, it gives CASSFMVSTETQYF.

In this sample, this clonotype is medium-sized (0.01 to 0.1%). The chain employs TRBV6-6 and TRBJ2-7; D gene ambiguous. Germline CDR1 MNHNY, CDR2 SVGAGI (reference sequence). The CDR3 length is 15 residues. With 0 bases removed from V and 2 bases from J, the gap between germline ends came to 11 bases. The CDR3 DNA reads as TGTGCCAGCAGTTACTCTGACCCAGCCCCCTACGAGCAGTACTTC. Amino acids: CASSYSDPAPYEQYF.

This clonotype was counted at least ten times. The gene calls are TRBV20-1 and TRBJ1-2; 7 nucleotides agree with TRBD1. J lost 0 bases, V lost 0 bases, and 10 bases had no gene match. CDR3 length: 17 residues. Germline values: CDR1 DFQATT, CDR2 SNEGSKA (reference sequence). In nucleotides, the CDR3 is TGCAGTGCTAGAGACTTAGAAACGGACAGGACTAACTATGGCTACACCTTC. Protein sequence: CSARDLETDRTNYGYTF.

This clonotype was detected many times. The chain uses TRBV7-9 and TRBJ2-5; D is undetermined. V gave up 1 base and J gave up 2 bases, with 8 bases separating them. The CDR3 has 14 amino acids. Looked up from germline, CDR1 is SEHNR and CDR2 is FQNEAQ (reference sequence). The CDR3 DNA is TGTGCCAGCAGCTTAGTCGGTTTTCAAGAGACCCAGTACTTC. It is translated as CASSLVGFQETQYF.

In its sample, this clonotype was seen many times. The chain couples TRBV2 to TRBJ2-7; D possibly corresponds to TRBD1 (5 bases). This CDR3 has 14 residues. Trimming removed 6 bases at V and 7 bases at J, with 19 bases between. CDR1 and CDR2 (germline): SNHLY, FYNNEI. CDR3 coding DNA: TGTGCCAGCAGCCTCCAGGGTGGCCCACGGGAGCAGTACTTC. This gives the protein CASSLQGGPREQYF.

In its sample, this clonotype was seen a few times. The gene calls are TRBV12-3 or TRBV12-4 and TRBJ2-5; 8 positions match TRBD2. V gave up 3 bases and J gave up 4 bases; unmatched junction bases: 1. This CDR3 contains 13 residues. The DNA for the CDR3 is TGTGCCAGCAGTTTTCTAGCGGGAGAGACCCAGTACTTC. It codes for CASSFLAGETQYF.

This clonotype appeared many times. The CDR3 sequence is CASSTTGGGSYEQYF. CDR3 DNA sequence: TGTGCCAGCAGTACGACAGGGGGAGGCTCCTACGAGCAGTACTTC. This sequence joins TRBV12-3 or TRBV12-4 and TRBJ2-7, with TRBD1 matching 9 bases. The V gene end was trimmed by 5 bases and the J gene end by 0 bases; junction bases not matched to a gene: 5. The CDR3 is 15 residues long.

This clonotype rates as medium-sized. This rearrangement joins TRBV5-6 to TRBJ1-2; no firm D call. Germline V gene lookup returns CDR1 SGHDT and CDR2 YYEEEE. This CDR3 region has 12 residues. Trimming took off 3 bases at V and 8 bases at J, with 11 bases between the two ends. CDR3 DNA: TGTGCCAGCAGCTCGGGTCCCCAGGGCTACACCTTC. Protein: CASSSGPQGYTF.

The table lists this clonotype with a few counts. CDR3 loop: CASSPRLAGVTNEQFF. The CDR3, as DNA: TGTGCCAGCTCACCACGCCTAGCGGGGGTCACCAATGAGCAGTTCTTC. V is TRBV18 and J is TRBJ2-1, with 10 bases fitting TRBD2. This CDR3 is built from 16 residues. Germline lookup yields CDR1 KGHSH and CDR2 LQKENI. The V gene end was trimmed by 1 base and the J gene end by 6 bases; junction bases not matched to a gene: 6.

This clonotype was seen ten or more times. V usage is TRBV10-3 and J usage is TRBJ2-5; D ambiguous. V was clipped by 4 bases and J by 4 bases, with 10 bases between them. CDR3 length equals 13 residues. Germline V gives CDR1 ENHRY, CDR2 SYGVKD. In nucleotides, the CDR3 is TGTGCCATCAGTGGTTTGGTAGGAGAGACCCAGTACTTC. Amino acids: CAISGLVGETQYF.

The table lists this clonotype with many counts. This chain joins TRBV5-6 and TRBJ2-1; D might be TRBD1 or TRBD2, each matching 6 bases. CDR3 size: 15 residues. The germline gives CDR1 SGHDT, CDR2 YYEEEE. Trimming pared 2 bases from V and 7 bases from J, leaving 16 bases between. The DNA for the CDR3 is TGTGCCAGCAGCTTCTACGGGGGCTCCGGGAATGAGCAGTTCTTC. Translation gives CASSFYGGSGNEQFF.

This clonotype occurred many times. J is TRBJ2-7 and V is TRBV6-5; TRBD1 aligns across 7 bases. V was clipped by 8 bases and J by 1 base; unmatched bases: 2. Germline V gene sequence: CDR1 MNHEY, CDR2 SVGAGI. The length of the CDR3 is 12 residues. The CDR3 loop reads CASGQASYEQYF. For the CDR3, the DNA is TGTGCCAGCGGACAGGCTTCCTACGAGCAGTACTTC.

This clonotype was found many times. The J gene is TRBJ1-2, the V gene TRBV14; D ambiguous. CDR3 length equals 15 residues. CDR1 SGHDN and CDR2 FVKESK come from the germline V gene. The V and J ends lost 4 bases and 0 bases respectively, with 12 bases between them. The CDR3 region has the DNA TGTGCCAGCAGCCCTCAGGTTTTTTCTAACTATGGCTACACCTTC. The encoded protein is CASSPQVFSNYGYTF.

This clonotype was observed many times. The rearrangement joins TRBV11-1 to TRBJ2-2; D remains unclear. CDR1 SGHAT and CDR2 FQDESV come from the germline V gene (reference sequence). This CDR3 has 15 amino acids. The V and J ends lost 1 base and 4 bases respectively, with 10 bases between them. CDR3 residues: CASSLGVWPTGELFF. The CDR3 region has the DNA TGTGCCAGCAGCTTAGGGGTCTGGCCCACCGGGGAGCTGTTTTTT.

This clonotype came up a few times. Mismatch with germline at one junction end may stem from a read error. The chain joins TRBV5-1 to TRBJ2-2, with 10 bases matching TRBD1. Germline V gene data show CDR1 as SGHRS and CDR2 as YFSETQ. The CDR3 is 15 residues long. The CDR3 DNA sequence: TGCGCCAGCCTTCGGGACAGGGGAAACACCTGGGAGCTGTTTTTT. Translated, it gives CASLRDRGNTWELFF.

The chain combines TRBV7-8 with TRBJ1-4; D is unresolved. CDR1 is SGHVS and CDR2 is FQNEAQ in the germline V gene. The CDR3 runs 17 residues. Deletions cut 2 bases from V and 0 bases from J, with 13 bases between. The CDR3 spells CASSLRGSSATNEKLFF. Here the CDR3 DNA reads TGTGCCAGCAGCTTACGGGGATCATCTGCAACTAATGAAAAACTGTTTTTT.

This clonotype was seen repeatedly, ten times or more. The chain uses TRBV3-1 and TRBJ1-1, with D possibly TRBD1 on 6 matching bases. This CDR3 is built from 19 residues. Germline values: CDR1 LGHDT, CDR2 YNNKEL (reference sequence). Trimming removed 1 base at V and 0 bases at J, with 21 bases between. CDR3 in amino acids: CASSQALGGRRLMNTEAFF. DNA for the CDR3: TGTGCCAGCAGCCAAGCTCTGGGGGGGCGCAGGCTCATGAACACTGAAGCTTTCTTT. Full variable domain (remainder filled in from reference TRBV3-1 and TRBJ1-1): DTAVSQTPKYLVTQMGNDKSIKCEQNLGHDTMYWYKQDSKKFLKIMFSYNNKELIINETVPNRFSPKSPDKAHLNLHINSLELGDSAVYFCASSQALGGRRLMNTEAFFGQGTRLTVV.

This clonotype was seen many times. The V call is TRBV19, the J call TRBJ1-1, with 8 bases matching TRBD1. Germline V lookup: CDR1 LNHDA, CDR2 SQIVND (reference sequence). V lost 4 bases, J lost 12 bases, and 10 bases stayed unmatched. The CDR3 sequence is 13 residues long. CDR3 protein: CASSTSSDRATFF. The CDR3, as DNA: TGTGCCAGTAGTACCTCCTCGGACAGGGCGACTTTCTTT.

In its sample, this clonotype was seen many times. The chain carries TRBV7-2 and TRBJ2-7; D is perhaps TRBD1 or TRBD2 (5 bases each). The length of the CDR3 is 15 residues. V was cut by 5 bases and J by 4 bases, with 18 bases left in between. CDR1 and CDR2 (germline): SGHTA, FQGNSA. The CDR3 region is CASSRGDKRDYEQYF. The DNA of the CDR3 is TGTGCCAGCAGCCGGGGCGACAAGAGGGATTACGAGCAGTACTTC.

This clonotype is judged medium-sized. The genes are TRBV28 and TRBJ2-7, with no clear D. This CDR3 spans 15 amino acids. The germline V gene has CDR1 MDHEN and CDR2 SYDVKM. V was cut by 7 bases and J by 4 bases, with 20 bases left in between. In DNA, the CDR3 is TGTGCCAGCACGGTTAGCCCCGGGCTTTCGTACGAGCAGTACTTC. This translates into CASTVSPGLSYEQYF.

This clonotype was found a few times. J is TRBJ1-4 and V is TRBV15; D gene unclear. The germline V gene has CDR1 LNHNV and CDR2 YYDKDF (reference sequence). Trimming stripped 0 bases from V and 0 bases from J, with 8 bases between. The CDR3 totals 16 residues. CDR3 nucleotides: TGTGCCACCAGCAGAGATCGGGTGCCAACTAATGAAAAACTGTTTTTT. Amino acids: CATSRDRVPTNEKLFF.

At least ten counts were recorded for this clonotype. This rearrangement joins TRBV20-1 to TRBJ2-3, with 8 positions matching TRBD1. The trim removed 5 bases at V and 4 bases at J, leaving 8 bases unmatched. The V gene's germline CDR1 is DFQATT and CDR2 SNEGSKA (reference sequence). The CDR3 contains 14 residues. CDR3 DNA sequence: TGCAGTGCTCGTCGGGCAGGGGGCTCAGATACGCAGTATTTT. Amino acids: CSARRAGGSDTQYF.

About this clonotype: A single base separates this from a much larger clone, so it may be a read error. The rearrangement uses TRBV9 and TRBJ2-1; possibly TRBD2 for D (5 bases). The germline V gene encodes CDR1 SGDLS and CDR2 YYNGEE. This CDR3 spans 14 amino acids. This CDR3 reads CVSSVVAGGDEQFF. The DNA for the CDR3 is TGTGTCAGCAGCGTAGTTGCGGGCGGAGATGAGCAGTTCTTC.

This clonotype turned up a few times. This may be a read error: a much more frequent sequence differs by one nucleotide. The chain joins TRBV12-3 or TRBV12-4 to TRBJ2-5, with D perhaps TRBD2 (5 bases). The CDR3 runs 14 residues. CDR3 sequence: CAGSPTLGGETQYF. The CDR3, as DNA: TGTGCCGGCAGTCCCACACTAGGCGGAGAGACCCAGTACTTC.

The chain employs TRBV7-2 and TRBJ1-4; a possible D gene is TRBD1 (6 bases). Trimming stripped 2 bases from V and 3 bases from J, with 10 bases between. The CDR3 consists of 15 residues. Germline V CDR1 and CDR2: SGHTA, FQGNSA. DNA for the CDR3: TGTGCCAGCAGCTTAATTGGGGGGCCTAATGAAAAACTGTTTTTT. Residues: CASSLIGGPNEKLFF.

V and J are TRBV24-1 and TRBJ1-2; TRBD1 is a possible D gene (5 bases). The germline V and J ends were trimmed by 1 base and 2 bases, with 7 bases remaining between them. Germline assignment: CDR1 KGHDR and CDR2 SFDVKD. This CDR3 spans 14 amino acids. CDR3 sequence (DNA): TGTGCCACCAGTGATTTAGGGGAGAACTATGGCTACACCTTC. Amino acids: CATSDLGENYGYTF.

This clonotype was counted only a few times. The chain combines TRBV7-9 with TRBJ2-1; 11 positions match TRBD2. The J segment lost 4 bases and the V segment lost 5 bases, leaving 4 bases of the junction unmatched. CDR1 is SEHNR, CDR2 FQNEAQ, per germline (reference sequence). CDR3 size: 15 residues. CDR3 in amino acids: CASSMTSGVYNEQFF. The CDR3 DNA follows: TGTGCCAGCAGCATGACTAGCGGGGTATACAATGAGCAGTTCTTC.

This clonotype was seen a few times. The rearrangement links TRBV20-1 to TRBJ1-3; TRBD1 is a possible D gene (5 bases). The CDR3 loop spans 14 amino acids. From germline, CDR1 is DFQATT and CDR2 SNEGSKA (reference sequence). Trimming took 6 bases from V and 0 from J, leaving 12 bases between them. In DNA form, the CDR3 reads TGCAGTGCCCTTGGGGGTAGCTCTGGAAACACCATATATTTT. It codes for CSALGGSSGNTIYF.